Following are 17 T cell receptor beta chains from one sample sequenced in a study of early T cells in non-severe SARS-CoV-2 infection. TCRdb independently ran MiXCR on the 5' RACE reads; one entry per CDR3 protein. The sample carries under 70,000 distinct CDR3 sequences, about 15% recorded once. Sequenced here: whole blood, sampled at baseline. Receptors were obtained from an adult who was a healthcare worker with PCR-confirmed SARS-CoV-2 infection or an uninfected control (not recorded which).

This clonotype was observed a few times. The CDR3 loop is CASNESSAYYEQYF. The CDR3 DNA sequence: TGTGCCAGCAACGAGTCTAGCGCCTACTACGAGCAGTACTTC. This chain joins TRBV9 and TRBJ2-7; D perhaps matches TRBD2 (6 bases). This CDR3 has 14 residues. Trimming left V 6 bases short and J 3 bases short, with 16 bases between. Germline V gene lookup returns CDR1 SGDLS and CDR2 YYNGEE.

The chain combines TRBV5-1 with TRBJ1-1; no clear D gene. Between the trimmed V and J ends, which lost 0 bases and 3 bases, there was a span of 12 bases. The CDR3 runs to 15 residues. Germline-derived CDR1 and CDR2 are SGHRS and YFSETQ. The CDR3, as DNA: TGCGCCAGCAGCTTGGATGGGCCAGAGTACACTGAAGCTTTCTTT. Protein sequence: CASSLDGPEYTEAFF.

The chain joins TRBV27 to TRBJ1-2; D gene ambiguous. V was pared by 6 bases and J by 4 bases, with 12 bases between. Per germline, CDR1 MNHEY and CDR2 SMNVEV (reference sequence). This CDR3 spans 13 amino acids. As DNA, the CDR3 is TGTGCCAGCAGGACCCAGGAGGCCTATGGCTACACCTTC. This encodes CASRTQEAYGYTF.

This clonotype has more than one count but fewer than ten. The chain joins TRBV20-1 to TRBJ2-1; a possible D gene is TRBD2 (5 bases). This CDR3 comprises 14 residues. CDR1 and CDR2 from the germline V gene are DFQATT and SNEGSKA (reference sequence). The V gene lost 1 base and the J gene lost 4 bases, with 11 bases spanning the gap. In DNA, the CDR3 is TGCAGTGCTAGAGCGGGAAGCTCTTACAATGAGCAGTTCTTC. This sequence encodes CSARAGSSYNEQFF.

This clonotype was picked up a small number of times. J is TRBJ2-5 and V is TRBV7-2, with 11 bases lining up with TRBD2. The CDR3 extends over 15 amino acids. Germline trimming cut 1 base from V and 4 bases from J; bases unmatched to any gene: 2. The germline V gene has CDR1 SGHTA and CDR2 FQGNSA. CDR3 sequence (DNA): TGTGCCAGCAGCTTAGGACTAGCGGGAACAGAGACCCAGTACTTC. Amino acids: CASSLGLAGTETQYF.

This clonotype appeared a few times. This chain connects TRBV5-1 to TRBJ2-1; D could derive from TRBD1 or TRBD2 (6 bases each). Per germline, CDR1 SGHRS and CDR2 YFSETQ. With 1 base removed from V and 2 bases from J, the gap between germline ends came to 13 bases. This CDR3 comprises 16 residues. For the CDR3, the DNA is TGCGCCAGCAGCTTGCGGCCGGGGGCACCCTACAATGAGCAGTTCTTC. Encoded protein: CASSLRPGAPYNEQFF.

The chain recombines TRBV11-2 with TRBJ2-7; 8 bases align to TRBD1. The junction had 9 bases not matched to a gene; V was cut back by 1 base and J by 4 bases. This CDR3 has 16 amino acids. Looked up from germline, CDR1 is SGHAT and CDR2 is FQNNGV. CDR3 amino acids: CASSLGPPQGAYEQYF. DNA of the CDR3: TGTGCCAGCAGCTTAGGACCCCCCCAGGGGGCATACGAGCAGTACTTC.

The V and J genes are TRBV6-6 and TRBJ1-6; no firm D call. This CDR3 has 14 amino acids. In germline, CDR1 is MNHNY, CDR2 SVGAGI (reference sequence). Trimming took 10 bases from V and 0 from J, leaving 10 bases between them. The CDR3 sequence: CAIGGLSYNSPLHF. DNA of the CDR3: TGTGCCATAGGCGGGCTCTCCTATAATTCACCCCTCCACTTT.

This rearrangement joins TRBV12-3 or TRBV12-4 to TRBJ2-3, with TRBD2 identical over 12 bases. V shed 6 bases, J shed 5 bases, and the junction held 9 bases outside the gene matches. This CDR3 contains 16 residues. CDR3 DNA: TGTGCCAGCAGCCTAGCTAGCGGGGGGGCCAAAGATACGCAGTATTTT. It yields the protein CASSLASGGAKDTQYF.

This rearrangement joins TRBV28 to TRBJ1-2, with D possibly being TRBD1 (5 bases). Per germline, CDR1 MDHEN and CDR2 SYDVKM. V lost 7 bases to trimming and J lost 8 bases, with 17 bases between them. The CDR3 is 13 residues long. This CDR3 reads CASTSSQGRGYTF. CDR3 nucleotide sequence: TGTGCCAGCACCTCAAGTCAGGGCCGGGGCTACACCTTC.

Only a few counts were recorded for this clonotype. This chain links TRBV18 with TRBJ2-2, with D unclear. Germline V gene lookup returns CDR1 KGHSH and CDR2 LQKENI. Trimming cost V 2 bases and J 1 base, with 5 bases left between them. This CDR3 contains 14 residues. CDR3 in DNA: TGTGCCAGCTCACCAGTGGGGAACACCGGGGAGCTGTTTTTT. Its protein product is CASSPVGNTGELFF.

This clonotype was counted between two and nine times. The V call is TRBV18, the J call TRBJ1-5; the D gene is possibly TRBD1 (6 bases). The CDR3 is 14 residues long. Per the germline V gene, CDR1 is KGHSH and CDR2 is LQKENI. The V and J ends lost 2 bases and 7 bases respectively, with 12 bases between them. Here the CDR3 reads CASSPEGGQQPQHF. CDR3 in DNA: TGTGCCAGCTCACCAGAAGGGGGACAACAGCCCCAGCATTTT.

CDR3 amino acids: CASSTSGTTTGEQYF. Written as DNA, the CDR3 is TGCGCCAGCAGCACCTCCGGGACGACCACGGGGGAGCAGTACTTC. The chain has TRBV5-1 and TRBJ2-7, with D perhaps matching TRBD1 or TRBD2 (5 bases each). CDR1 SGHRS and CDR2 YFSETQ come from the germline V gene. This CDR3 is built from 15 residues. V gave up 4 bases and J gave up 7 bases, with 21 bases separating them.

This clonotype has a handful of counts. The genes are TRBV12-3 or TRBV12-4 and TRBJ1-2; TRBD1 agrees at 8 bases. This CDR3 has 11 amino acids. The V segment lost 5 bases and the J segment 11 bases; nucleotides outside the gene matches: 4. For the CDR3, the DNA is TGTGCCAGCAGTCGAGACAGGGGATACACCTTC. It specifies CASSRDRGYTF.

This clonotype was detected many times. In DNA form, the CDR3 reads TGTGCCAGCAGCTTAGGGGGTGATATAAACATTCAGTACTTC. Residues: CASSLGGDINIQYF. This chain links TRBV7-9 with TRBJ2-4; D uncertain. Trimming stripped 1 base from V and 6 bases from J, with 10 bases between. Germline CDR1 and CDR2: SEHNR and FQNEAQ (reference sequence). This CDR3 has 14 residues.

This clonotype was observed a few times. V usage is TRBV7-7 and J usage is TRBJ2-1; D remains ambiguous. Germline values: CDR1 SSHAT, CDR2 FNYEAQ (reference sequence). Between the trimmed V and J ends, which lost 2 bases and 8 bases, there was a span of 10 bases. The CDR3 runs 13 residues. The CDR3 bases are TGTGCCAGCAGCTTAAGAATAGTCGATGAGCAGTTCTTC. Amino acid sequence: CASSLRIVDEQFF.

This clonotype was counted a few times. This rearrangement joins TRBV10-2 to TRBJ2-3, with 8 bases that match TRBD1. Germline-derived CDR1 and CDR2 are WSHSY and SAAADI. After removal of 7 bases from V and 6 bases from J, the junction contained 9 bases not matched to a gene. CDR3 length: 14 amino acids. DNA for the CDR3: TGCGCCAGCACCGCATGGACAGGGAGTGATACGCAGTATTTT. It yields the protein CASTAWTGSDTQYF.